These T cell receptor beta chains were read from a single sample in a study of neurological immune-mediated disorders. Each CDR3 protein is one row after TCRdb ran MiXCR on the 5' RACE reads. The sample contains 15,000 to 20,000 distinct CDR3 sequences, roughly 20% of which appear only once. The sample taken for sequencing was PBMCs. Receptors were obtained from a middle-aged man in good health. CDR3s include the opening cysteine and the closing phenylalanine or tryptophan. Fields, in order: V gene, clone size, J gene, CDR3 protein. Some rows have no size entry. The others give once, few or many, or a class for an expanded clone.

TRBV7-2,-,TRBJ2-3,CAAAYGTGWPDTQYF
TRBV7-8,medium-sized,TRBJ2-7,CASSLSDEQYF
TRBV20-1,many,TRBJ2-5,CSASFGETQYF
TRBV5-1,few,TRBJ2-7,CASSPHLGVGYEQYF
TRBV5-1,few,TRBJ2-1,CASSAGSTVSYNEQFF
TRBV24-1,few,TRBJ2-3,CATSDLGGPPSTDTQYF
TRBV5-1,many,TRBJ2-7,CASSLTSYEQYF
TRBV29-1,medium-sized,TRBJ2-2,CSAGGTSGNTGELFF
TRBV7-2,many,TRBJ2-2,CASNQGATGELFF
TRBV12-3/TRBV12-4,many,TRBJ2-2,CASSWGAGELFF
TRBV20-1,many,TRBJ2-4,CSARDGQLAKNIQYF
TRBV7-2,many,TRBJ2-3,CASSMTSGRTDTQYF
TRBV19,few,TRBJ1-1,CASSDLRGSGAFF
TRBV5-4,-,TRBJ2-3,CASSSYGLAGSTDTQYF
TRBV29-1,-,TRBJ2-3,CSVRSGSTDTQYF
TRBV7-6,many,TRBJ2-1,CASSQAEGLARNEQFF
TRBV20-1,many,TRBJ2-5,CSPSPGRETQYF
TRBV5-1,many,TRBJ2-1,CASVASGSNEQFF
TRBV6-2/TRBV6-3,many,TRBJ2-7,CASSRSWGRNNSYEQYF
TRBV14,-,TRBJ2-3,CASSHRDTTLTDTQYF
TRBV20-1,many,TRBJ2-1,CSALRGSGSTDEQFF
TRBV28,-,TRBJ1-6,CASSLSGDRGRSPLHF
TRBV14,many,TRBJ2-1,CASSLGTSGRDEQFF
TRBV5-5,medium-sized,TRBJ2-7,CASSPEGQGAYEQYF
TRBV20-1,many,TRBJ2-6,CSAEVSGANVLTF
TRBV11-1,-,TRBJ2-7,CASGTTHYEQYF
TRBV28,few,TRBJ2-7,CATRGWEGSSYEQYF
TRBV5-1,many,TRBJ2-3,CASSFRPGSLVTQYF
TRBV4-2,-,TRBJ2-3,CASSEVLGSPSTDTQYF
TRBV7-2,many,TRBJ2-7,CASSLAGTWNEQYF
TRBV6-4,once,TRBJ2-1,CASSETLAPGNEQFF
TRBV6-4,-,TRBJ1-1,CASSPGPGNTEAFF
TRBV7-3,-,TRBJ2-3,CASSLSPGDTQYF
TRBV7-2,-,TRBJ1-4,CASSFQGATNEKLFF
TRBV7-9,many,TRBJ1-5,CASSPSRWEGDQPQHF
TRBV7-6,many,TRBJ2-3,CASSLRQGAADTQYF
TRBV7-9,many,TRBJ2-3,CASSFSTDTQYF
TRBV20-1,-,TRBJ2-1,CSAGTSAFSYNEQFF
TRBV20-1,-,TRBJ2-7,CSARDRPGLGGEQYF
TRBV20-1,medium-sized,TRBJ2-3,CSASFPGLALTDTQYF
TRBV20-1,many,TRBJ2-1,CSARDHSGRAGEQFF
TRBV5-1,many,TRBJ2-7,CASSLADRVYEQYF
TRBV20-1,many,TRBJ2-1,CSARDGRTGGRNEQFF